This entry lists 30 T cell receptor beta chains sequenced from one sample in a study of vaccination effects on CD4 cells after COVID-19. ViraFEST assay sequencing came after antigen-specific CD4+ T cells were expanded with viral peptide pools. CD4+ T cell isolation took place after 10 days of culture. Which antigens these TCRs recognize remains unknown. Profiling relied on immunoSEQ multiplex PCR, and the TCRdb table lists in-frame clones only, not all of them. The sample has some 79,000 clones, approximately 81% seen once. Sequenced here: CD4+ T cells from PBMCs cultured with HCoV-229E spike peptides, sampled before COVID-19 vaccination. These receptors originate from a human donor who received a COVID-19 vaccine.

The V and J genes are TRBV9 and TRBJ2-1; TRBD2 matches at 7 bases. This CDR3 is 14 amino acids long. The ends lost 1 base at V and 4 bases at J; junction bases unmatched: 2. Per germline, CDR1 SGDLS and CDR2 YYNGEE. CDR3 sequence: CASSVSGGYNEQFF. The CDR3 DNA follows: TGTGCCAGCAGCGTATCGGGGGGATACAATGAGCAGTTCTTC. Variable domain in full (rest from reference TRBV9 and TRBJ2-1): DSGVTQTPKHLITATGQRVTLRCSPRSGDLSVYWYQQSLDQGLQFLIQYYNGEERAKGNILERFSAQQFPDLHSELNLSSLELGDSALYFCASSVSGGYNEQFFGPGTRLTVL.

The CDR3 protein is CASSSPLGRGAAGANVLTF. As DNA, the CDR3 is TGCGCCAGCAGCTCGCCCCTGGGACGGGGGGCCGCTGGGGCCAACGTCCTGACTTTC. V and J are TRBV5-1 and TRBJ2-6; a possible D gene is TRBD2 (7 bases). This CDR3 is built from 19 residues. Trimming took off 3 bases at V and 2 bases at J, with 21 bases between the two ends. CDR1 and CDR2 from the germline V gene are SGHRS and YFSETQ.

This clone was found a few times. The chain links TRBV30 to TRBJ1-5, with D perhaps matching TRBD1 (5 bases). Germline CDR1 is GTSNPN and CDR2 is SVGIG (reference sequence). Trimming removed 0 bases from V and 0 bases from J, with 15 bases in between. The CDR3 sequence is 17 residues long. DNA of the CDR3: TGTGCCTGGAGTGTTGACCGGGGCGGACCTAGCAATCAGCCCCAGCATTTT. Translating it yields CAWSVDRGGPSNQPQHF.

The chain is built from TRBV4-1 and TRBJ2-3; 12 bases match TRBD2. This CDR3 has 16 amino acids. The J segment lost 2 bases and the V segment lost 6 bases, leaving 6 bases of the junction unmatched. Germline assignment: CDR1 MGHRA and CDR2 YSYEKL. The DNA of the CDR3 is TGCGCCAGCAGGGCCGGACTAGCGGGATCCACAGATACGCAGTATTTT. Translating it yields CASRAGLAGSTDTQYF.

J is TRBJ2-2 and V is TRBV19; tentative D call: TRBD1 (6 bases). CDR1 LNHDA and CDR2 SQIVND come from the germline V gene (reference sequence). V was trimmed by 5 bases and J by 1 base, leaving 11 bases between them. This CDR3 comprises 15 residues. The CDR3 reads CASSSGTMNTGELFF. CDR3 coding DNA: TGTGCCAGTAGTTCTGGGACAATGAACACCGGGGAGCTGTTTTTT.

J is TRBJ2-2 and V is TRBV11-3, with a weak D call TRBD1 (6 bases). Germline V CDR1 and CDR2: SGHNT, YENEEA. The CDR3 runs to 13 residues. Trimming took 4 bases from V and 8 from J, leaving 11 bases between them. CDR3 nucleotide sequence: TGTGCCAGCAGCTCCGAAGGGGGTGGGGAGCTGTTTTTT. This sequence encodes CASSSEGGGELFF. The full variable domain, its missing parts supplied by reference TRBV11-3 and TRBJ2-2, is EAGVVQSPRYKIIEKKQPVAFWCNPISGHNTLYWYLQNLGQGPELLIRYENEEAVDDSQLPKDRFSAERLKGVDSTLKIQPAELGDSAVYLCASSSEGGGELFFGEGSRLTVL.

This chain links TRBV11-3 with TRBJ1-1, with TRBD1 as a possible D gene (5 bases). CDR1 and CDR2 from the germline V gene are SGHNT and YENEEA. The V end lost 5 bases, the J end lost 4 bases, and 11 bases lay between the germline ends. The CDR3 length is 13 residues. CDR3 region: CASSRGGATEAFF. The CDR3 DNA reads as TGTGCCAGCAGCCGGGGAGGGGCCACTGAAGCTTTCTTT.

The chain recombines TRBV6-5 with TRBJ2-2, with 7 positions matching TRBD1. With V trimmed by 9 bases and J by 7 bases, 8 bases remained unmatched. The germline gives CDR1 MNHEY, CDR2 SVGAGI. This CDR3 region has 13 residues. CDR3 protein: CASYRGVSGELFF. CDR3 nucleotide sequence: TGTGCCAGTTACAGGGGTGTGAGCGGGGAGCTGTTTTTT.

This chain connects TRBV12-3 or TRBV12-4 to TRBJ1-3; D remains ambiguous. This CDR3 contains 11 residues. V dropped 6 bases and J dropped 7 bases, with 7 bases sitting between them. The CDR3 protein is CASSPTNTIYF. In nucleotides, the CDR3 is TGTGCCAGCAGCCCGACGAACACCATATATTTT.

This chain connects TRBV9 to TRBJ2-3; TRBD1 or TRBD2 may be the D gene (6 bases each). This CDR3 comprises 14 residues. The germline CDR1 and CDR2 sequences are SGDLS and YYNGEE. Deletions cut 3 bases from V and 4 bases from J, with 12 bases between. DNA for the CDR3: TGTGCCAGCAGCGCAATGGGGGGCCCAGATACGCAGTATTTT. Translating gives CASSAMGGPDTQYF.

The rearrangement links TRBV5-8 to TRBJ1-5; D uncertain. CDR1 is SGHTS, CDR2 YDEGEE, per germline. CDR3 length equals 11 residues. With 4 bases removed from V and 9 bases from J, the gap between germline ends came to 8 bases. In nucleotides, the CDR3 is TGTGCCAGCAGCCCCTTGGGGCCCCAGCATTTT. Translation gives CASSPLGPQHF.

The chain recombines TRBV6-2 or TRBV6-3 with TRBJ2-6; D remains unclear. The CDR3 runs 16 residues. V was clipped by 0 bases and J by 1 base, with 7 bases between them. Looked up from germline, CDR1 is MNHEY and CDR2 is SVGEGT. The CDR3 protein is CASSYSILSGANVLTF. CDR3 in DNA: TGTGCCAGCAGTTACTCGATTTTGTCTGGGGCCAACGTCCTGACTTTC.

CDR3: CASSVDGSGTEAFF. As DNA, the CDR3 is TGTGCCAGCAGCGTAGATGGGTCTGGCACTGAAGCTTTCTTT. The rearrangement joins TRBV9 to TRBJ1-1; D is ambiguous. Per the germline V gene, CDR1 is SGDLS and CDR2 is YYNGEE. The V and J ends lost 0 bases and 4 bases respectively, with 10 bases between them. CDR3 length equals 14 residues.

The DNA of the CDR3 is TGTGCCACCAGTGACTACCGAGGAACTGAAGCTTTCTTT. It codes for CATSDYRGTEAFF. The genes are TRBV24-1 and TRBJ1-1, with D uncertain. The CDR3 runs 13 residues. Germline V gives CDR1 KGHDR, CDR2 SFDVKD. Trimming stripped 4 bases from V and 5 bases from J, with 10 bases between.

This chain uses TRBV18 with TRBJ1-2; tentative D call: TRBD1 (6 bases). The ends were cut back, 0 bases at V and 7 bases at J, with 21 bases in the middle. Germline V gene lookup returns CDR1 KGHSH and CDR2 LQKENI. The CDR3 length is 17 residues. The chain's CDR3 is CASSPPGGLVSPIGYTF. CDR3 nucleotides: TGTGCCAGCTCACCACCGGGGGGCCTCGTCTCCCCTATTGGCTACACCTTC.

The CDR3, as DNA: TGTGCCACCAGTCGAGGGGCAAACCAAGAGACCCAGTACTTC. It is translated as CATSRGANQETQYF. The chain has TRBV24-1 and TRBJ2-5; D tentatively reads TRBD1 or TRBD2 (5 bases each). The germline V gene has CDR1 KGHDR and CDR2 SFDVKD. V shed 6 bases and J shed 0 bases, with 10 bases lying between them. The CDR3 contains 14 residues.

The chain carries TRBV5-1 and TRBJ2-1; tentative D call: TRBD2 (6 bases). The CDR3 extends over 14 amino acids. Germline assignment: CDR1 SGHRS and CDR2 YFSETQ. Trimming took 4 bases from V and 7 from J, leaving 15 bases between them. In nucleotides, the CDR3 is TGCGCCAGCAGCCTGGACGGACTACCGAATGAGCAGTTCTTC. It is translated as CASSLDGLPNEQFF. Drawing the rest from reference TRBV5-1 and TRBJ2-1, the complete variable domain is KAGVTQTPRYLIKTRGQQVTLSCSPISGHRSVSWYQQTPGQGLQFLFEYFSETQRNKGNFPGRFSGRQFSNSRSEMNVSTLELGDSALYLCASSLDGLPNEQFFGPGTRLTVL.

The V call is TRBV19, the J call TRBJ2-2, with D perhaps being TRBD1 or TRBD2 (6 bases each). V lost 6 bases to trimming and J lost 9 bases, with 20 bases between them. CDR3 length equals 15 residues. Germline-derived CDR1 and CDR2 are LNHDA and SQIVND (reference sequence). The DNA of the CDR3 is TGTGCCAGTAGGGGGGGCCCCCACCTCCAATGGGAGCTGTTTTTT. This sequence encodes CASRGGPHLQWELFF.

The V and J genes are TRBV10-3 and TRBJ2-3; D gene unclear. V was pared by 2 bases and J by 3 bases, with 3 bases between. Per the germline V gene, CDR1 is ENHRY and CDR2 is SYGVKD. CDR3 size: 12 residues. The CDR3 coding sequence is TGTGCCATCAGTGAGCAGACAGATACGCAGTATTTT. Its translation is CAISEQTDTQYF.

V gene TRBV3-1 (or the pseudogene TRBV3-2) combines with J gene TRBJ2-3, with TRBD2 matching 11 bases. The germline V gene has CDR1 LGHDT and CDR2 YNNKEL (reference sequence). This CDR3 region has 16 residues. V was clipped by 4 bases and J by 3 bases; unmatched bases: 6. The CDR3 bases are TGTGCCAGCAGCCCTCTAGCGGGGGGAAAGACAGATACGCAGTATTTT. This translates into CASSPLAGGKTDTQYF.

The rearrangement links TRBV7-2 to TRBJ2-5; 7 nucleotides align to TRBD1. Germline CDR1 SGHTA, CDR2 FQGNSA. This CDR3 spans 15 amino acids. Unmatched junction bases numbered 11, after V lost 5 bases and J lost 5 bases. Written as DNA, the CDR3 is TGTGCCAGCAGCGCCCAGACAGGGAAAGAGGAGACCCAGTACTTC. Its translation is CASSAQTGKEETQYF.

The chain has TRBV19 and TRBJ2-2; weak D call: TRBD1 (6 bases). Trimming cost V 6 bases and J 8 bases, with 16 bases left between them. The germline V gene encodes CDR1 LNHDA and CDR2 SQIVND (reference sequence). The CDR3 spans 14 residues. The CDR3 coding sequence is TGTGCCAGTAGCCCCTTACAGGGTGGAGGGGAGCTGTTTTTT. Translation gives CASSPLQGGGELFF.

V gene TRBV13 combines with J gene TRBJ2-5; unclear D gene. The V gene lost 2 bases and the J gene lost 11 bases, with 12 bases spanning the gap. The germline V gene has CDR1 PRHDT and CDR2 FYEKMQ (reference sequence). The CDR3 runs to 12 residues. The CDR3 region has the DNA TGTGCCAGCAGCTTAAACTCCCCGACACAGTACTTC. Its protein is CASSLNSPTQYF.

The V and J genes are TRBV6-5 and TRBJ2-1; 8 nucleotides match TRBD1. CDR1 and CDR2 (germline): MNHEY, SVGAGI. The CDR3 extends over 16 amino acids. Unmatched junction bases numbered 3, after V lost 0 bases and J lost 2 bases. The CDR3 sequence: CASSYSRQGTYNEQFF. CDR3 coding DNA: TGTGCCAGCAGTTACTCGAGACAGGGGACCTACAATGAGCAGTTCTTC.

This chain uses TRBV5-4 with TRBJ2-7; tentatively, D is TRBD2 (7 bases). The CDR3 extends over 13 amino acids. Deletions cut 4 bases from V and 4 bases from J, with 12 bases between. Looked up from germline, CDR1 is SGHNT and CDR2 is YYREEE (reference sequence). The CDR3 sequence: CASSRGGGYEQYV. For the CDR3, the DNA is TGTGCCAGCAGCCGAGGGGGGGGGTACGAGCAGTACGTC.

In DNA, the CDR3 is TGTGCCAGCAGCCAGGTGACCCGCTACCAGTTCTTC. Translating gives CASSQVTRYQFF. The genes are TRBV3-1 (or the pseudogene TRBV3-2) and TRBJ2-1; D call uncertain. Germline V gives CDR1 LGHDT, CDR2 YNNKEL (reference sequence). This CDR3 region has 12 residues. The V and J ends lost 3 bases and 13 bases respectively, with 13 bases between them.

This chain connects TRBV3-1 (or the pseudogene TRBV3-2) to TRBJ1-2; D is possibly TRBD1 (5 bases). CDR3 length equals 12 residues. With 3 bases removed from V and 8 bases from J, the gap between germline ends came to 10 bases. Germline CDR1 and CDR2: LGHDT and YNNKEL (reference sequence). CDR3: CASSHGDRGYTF. CDR3 DNA sequence: TGTGCCAGCAGCCACGGGGACCGGGGCTACACCTTC.

V is TRBV12-3 or TRBV12-4 and J is TRBJ1-1; D gene uncertain. This CDR3 comprises 13 residues. V lost 5 bases to trimming and J lost 1 base, with 8 bases between them. CDR3 region: CASSRVRNTEAFF. The CDR3 bases are TGTGCCAGCAGTAGAGTGCGGAACACTGAAGCTTTCTTT.

This clone showed up just a few times. This sequence joins TRBV6-2 or TRBV6-3 and TRBJ1-5; D unclear. Germline assignment: CDR1 MNHEY and CDR2 SVGEGT. V dropped 2 bases and J dropped 7 bases, with 9 bases sitting between them. The CDR3 spans 13 residues. The CDR3 sequence is CASSYRSGQPQHF. The CDR3 DNA reads TGTGCCAGCAGTTACAGGTCCGGGCAGCCCCAGCATTTT.

The chain employs TRBV30 and TRBJ1-4, with D possibly matching TRBD1 (5 bases). The length of the CDR3 is 13 residues. With 3 bases removed from V and 8 bases from J, the gap between germline ends came to 13 bases. Germline CDR1 and CDR2: GTSNPN and SVGIG (reference sequence). CDR3 DNA: TGTGCCTGGAGCCCGAGGGGTAGGGAAAAACTGTTTTTT. Encoded protein: CAWSPRGREKLFF.